Below, one T cell receptor (beta chain) is given with its context. Random hexamers served to reverse transcribe roughly 0.45 to 1 ug RNA. Across 54 Vbeta and 13 Jbeta, TCR beta CDR3 was amplified with immunoSEQ multiplex PCR. In TCRdb, the immunoSEQ multiplex PCR reads were re-called with MiXCR into one record per CDR3 protein. The table lists 130,000 or so distinct CDR3 sequences, about 95% of them singletons. V dropped 6 bases and J dropped 2; count of bases not matched to a gene: 12. Germline V gene data show CDR1 as MNHNS and CDR2 as SASEGT. This CDR3 contains 16 residues. This sample stems from a study of CD8 T cells in Susac syndrome. CD8+ and CD4+ T cells were negatively isolated; TEMRA cells were FACS-enriched.

This clonotype originated in a human donor with multiple sclerosis. V gene TRBV6-1 combines with J gene TRBJ2-7; 8 bases align to TRBD1. The sample consisted of CD4+ T cells from PBMCs. The CDR3 here is CASSVTTGGPPYEQYF. The CDR3 DNA follows: TGTGCCAGCAGCGTAACCACAGGGGGTCCACCCTACGAGCAGTACTTC.